Sequencing of this TCR beta chain was carried out in a study of cytomegalovirus exposure and HLA in healthy donors. Findings of the study overall: Altogether, about 160 TCR beta chains were recorded as cytomegalovirus-associated. Specificity of three CMV-associated chains for CMV antigens was verified in vitro.

A remark on this clone: Its antigen is not known.

Germline assignment: CDR1 ENHRY and CDR2 SYGVKD. This CDR3 has 13 amino acids. The V end was cut by 6 bases, the J end by 3 bases, with 9 bases between. Method: immunoSEQ multiplex PCR; TCRdb's copy keeps in-frame clones and lacks some. The profile shows roughly 150,000 clones, 85% to 90% of them singletons. A 120-subject validation cohort, separate from the approximately 670-subject first cohort, supplied the donors. The clonotype was recovered from a man younger than 35 in good health and CMV-seropositive. The chain carries TRBV10-3 and TRBJ2-1; D is perhaps TRBD2 (5 bases). Sequenced sample: PBMCs. CDR3 protein: CAIRDLDYNEQFF. In nucleotides, the CDR3 is TGTGCCATCAGGGACTTGGACTACAATGAGCAGTTCTTC.